The clone carrying this TCR beta chain appeared a few times. The antigen remains undetermined. This entry is derived from a study of T-cell memory formation after mild COVID-19. Study-wide results and limits: For contracting clones, CD4+ ones sat mainly in CM and EM, CD8+ in EMRA. A balance of CD4 and CD8 characterized clones contracting day 15 to 85, whereas later expanders leaned CD4+.

Constant-segment-primed 5'RACE gave TCR alpha and TCR beta cDNA libraries with sample barcodes and UMIs. TCRdb passed the 5' RACE reads through MiXCR, listing each CDR3 protein once. The table shows about 420,000 distinct CDR3 sequences, with more than 20% occurring only once. The ends were cut back, 2 bases at V and 3 bases at J, with 10 bases in the middle. Germline V gene data show CDR1 as MNHNS and CDR2 as SASEGT. There are 15 residues in the CDR3. The sequencing sample was made of PBMCs or a T cell subset sorted from them (not recorded which). The chain uses TRBV6-1 and TRBJ2-2; weak D call: TRBD2 (6 bases). The sequence was obtained from an adult woman who had mild COVID-19 (a few samples of this study predate the infection). Cell type and time point are not known. The CDR3 DNA is TGTGCCAGCAGTGAAAGGTGGGAGGACACCGGGGAGCTGTTTTTT. As protein: CASSERWEDTGELFF.